The 8 T cell receptor beta chains below were found in one sample sequenced in a study of technical replicates of blood from a few donors. Clones were read by immunoSEQ multiplex PCR, and TCRdb kept only the in-frame ones, dropping some. The sample lists roughly 68,000 clones, about 90% occurring once. Material for sequencing was T cells isolated from PBMCs. These TCRs come from a human donor in good health.

The chain uses TRBV6-5 and TRBJ1-2; possibly TRBD1 for D (5 bases). Trimming removed 0 bases from V and 7 bases from J, with 12 bases in between. This CDR3 spans 14 amino acids. Germline-derived CDR1 and CDR2 are MNHEY and SVGAGI. The CDR3 nucleotides are TGTGCCAGCAGTTACTCGACAGATCTAGGTGGCTACACCTTC. This sequence encodes CASSYSTDLGGYTF.

CDR3: CASSHYEAFF. In nucleotides, the CDR3 is TGTGCCAGCAGCCACTATGAAGCTTTCTTT. The chain links TRBV11-2 to TRBJ1-1, with D hard to call. The length of the CDR3 is 10 residues. The V end lost 5 bases, the J end lost 7 bases, and 5 bases lay between the germline ends. Germline V lookup: CDR1 SGHAT, CDR2 FQNNGV. Full variable domain (remainder filled in from reference TRBV11-2 and TRBJ1-1): EAGVAQSPRYKIIEKRQSVAFWCNPISGHATLYWYQQILGQGPKLLIQFQNNGVVDDSQLPKDRFSAERLKGVDSTLKIQPAKLEDSAVYLCASSHYEAFFGQGTRLTVV.

The chain is built from TRBV10-3 and TRBJ2-3, with D tentatively TRBD1 (6 bases). The germline gives CDR1 ENHRY, CDR2 SYGVKD. The CDR3 is 15 residues long. V was clipped by 2 bases and J by 1 base, with 10 bases between them. The CDR3 spells CAISERAGGTDTQYF. CDR3 nucleotides: TGTGCCATCAGTGAGAGGGCAGGGGGCACAGATACGCAGTATTTT.

The chain couples TRBV11-2 to TRBJ2-1; 8 bases fit TRBD1. The trim removed 5 bases at V and 5 bases at J, leaving 8 bases unmatched. The CDR3 has 15 amino acids. The germline CDR1 and CDR2 sequences are SGHAT and FQNNGV. The CDR3 DNA follows: TGTGCCAGCAGCCCTAGGGGGACAGGCGACAATGAGCAGTTCTTC. It codes for CASSPRGTGDNEQFF. Using reference TRBV11-2 and TRBJ2-1 for the parts outside the CDR3, the full variable domain is EAGVAQSPRYKIIEKRQSVAFWCNPISGHATLYWYQQILGQGPKLLIQFQNNGVVDDSQLPKDRFSAERLKGVDSTLKIQPAKLEDSAVYLCASSPRGTGDNEQFFGPGTRLTVL.

The chain recombines TRBV28 with TRBJ2-7; D possibly corresponds to TRBD2 (5 bases). Trimming cost V 7 bases and J 0 bases, with 19 bases left between them. Germline V gene lookup returns CDR1 MDHEN and CDR2 SYDVKM. CDR3 length equals 16 residues. The CDR3 loop is CASTTLMGDVSYEQYF. The CDR3 DNA is TGTGCCAGCACCACTTTAATGGGAGATGTCTCCTACGAGCAGTACTTC.

V gene TRBV11-3 combines with J gene TRBJ2-7; 10 bases match TRBD1. Germline CDR1 and CDR2: SGHNT and YENEEA. V shed 4 bases and J 5 bases; nucleotides not matched to a gene: 8. This CDR3 region has 15 residues. The CDR3 sequence is CASSSPGTGADEQYF. CDR3 DNA: TGTGCCAGCAGCTCGCCCGGGACAGGGGCGGACGAGCAGTACTTC.

A few counts support this clone. The rearrangement uses TRBV6-5 and TRBJ2-3; D is ambiguous. This CDR3 region has 12 residues. Germline CDR1 and CDR2: MNHEY and SVGAGI. Deletions cut 5 bases from V and 2 bases from J, with 5 bases between. The CDR3 loop is CASSQNTDTQYF. The CDR3 nucleotides read TGTGCCAGCAGTCAAAACACAGATACGCAGTATTTT.

V and J are TRBV4-1 and TRBJ2-5, with 10 bases matching TRBD2. The CDR3 loop spans 17 amino acids. The V gene end was trimmed by 3 bases and the J gene end by 4 bases; junction bases not matched to a gene: 11. Germline CDR1 is MGHRA and CDR2 is YSYEKL. The CDR3 DNA reads as TGCGCCAGCAGCCATGAACCTAGCGGGAGTGAGGCAGAGACCCAGTACTTC. Its translation is CASSHEPSGSEAETQYF.